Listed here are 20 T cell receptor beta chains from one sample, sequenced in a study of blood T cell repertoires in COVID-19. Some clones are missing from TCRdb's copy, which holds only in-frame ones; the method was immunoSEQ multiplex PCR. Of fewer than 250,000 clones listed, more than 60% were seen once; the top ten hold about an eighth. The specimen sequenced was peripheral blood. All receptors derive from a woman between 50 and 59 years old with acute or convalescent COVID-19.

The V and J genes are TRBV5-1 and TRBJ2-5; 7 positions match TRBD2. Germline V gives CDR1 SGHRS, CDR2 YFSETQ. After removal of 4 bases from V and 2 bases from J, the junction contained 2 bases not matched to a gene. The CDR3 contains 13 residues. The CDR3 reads CASSHSGQETQYF. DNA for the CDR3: TGCGCCAGCAGCCATAGCGGGCAAGAGACCCAGTACTTC.

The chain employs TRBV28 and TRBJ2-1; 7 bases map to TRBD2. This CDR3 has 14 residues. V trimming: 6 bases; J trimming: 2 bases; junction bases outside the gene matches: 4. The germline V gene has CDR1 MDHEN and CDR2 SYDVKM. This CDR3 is CASRNREAYNEQFF. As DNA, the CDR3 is TGTGCCAGCAGGAACCGGGAGGCCTACAATGAGCAGTTCTTC.

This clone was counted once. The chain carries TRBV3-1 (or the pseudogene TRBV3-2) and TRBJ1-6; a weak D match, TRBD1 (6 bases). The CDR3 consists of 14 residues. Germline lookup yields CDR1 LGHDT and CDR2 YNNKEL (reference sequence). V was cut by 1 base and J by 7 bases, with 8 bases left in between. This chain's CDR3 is CASSQVDRNSPLHF. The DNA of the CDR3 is TGTGCCAGCAGCCAAGTCGACAGGAATTCACCCCTCCACTTT.

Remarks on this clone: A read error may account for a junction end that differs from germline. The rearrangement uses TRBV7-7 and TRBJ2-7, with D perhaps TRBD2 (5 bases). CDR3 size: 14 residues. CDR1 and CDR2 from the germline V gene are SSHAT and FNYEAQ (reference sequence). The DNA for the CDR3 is TGTGCTAGCAGCTTAGCGCGGAGGTTTTACGAGCAGTACTTC. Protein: CASSLARRFYEQYF.

Written as DNA, the CDR3 is TGTGCCAGCAGTTCCGGGACAGGGGGTGATAATGAAAAACTGTTTTTT. Its translation is CASSSGTGGDNEKLFF. V and J are TRBV6-6 and TRBJ1-4; TRBD1 matches at 11 bases. The CDR3 totals 16 residues. From germline, CDR1 is MNHNY and CDR2 SVGAGI (reference sequence). The J segment lost 4 bases and the V segment lost 4 bases, leaving 5 bases of the junction unmatched.

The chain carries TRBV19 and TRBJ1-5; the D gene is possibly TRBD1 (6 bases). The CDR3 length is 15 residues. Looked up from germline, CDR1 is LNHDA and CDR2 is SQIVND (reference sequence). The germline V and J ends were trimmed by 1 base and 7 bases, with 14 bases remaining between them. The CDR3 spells CASSIGTGIGQPQHF. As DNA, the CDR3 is TGTGCCAGTAGTATAGGAACAGGGATTGGCCAGCCCCAGCATTTT.

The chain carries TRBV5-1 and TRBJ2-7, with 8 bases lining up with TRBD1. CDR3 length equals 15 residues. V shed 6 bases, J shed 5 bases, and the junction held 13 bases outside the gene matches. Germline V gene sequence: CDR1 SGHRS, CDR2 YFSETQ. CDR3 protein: CASNTQETGADEQYF. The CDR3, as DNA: TGCGCCAGCAATACACAGGAGACAGGGGCCGACGAGCAGTACTTC.

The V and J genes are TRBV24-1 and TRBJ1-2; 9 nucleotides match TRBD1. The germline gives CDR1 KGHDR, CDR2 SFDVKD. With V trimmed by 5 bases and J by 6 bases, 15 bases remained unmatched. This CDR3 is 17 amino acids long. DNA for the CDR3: TGTGCCACCAGTGGTCCTTCGGGTGGGACAGGGAAACATGGCTACACCTTC. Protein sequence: CATSGPSGGTGKHGYTF.

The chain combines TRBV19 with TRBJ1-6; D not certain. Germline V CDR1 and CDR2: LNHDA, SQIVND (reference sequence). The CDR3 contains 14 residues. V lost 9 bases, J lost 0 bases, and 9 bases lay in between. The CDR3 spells CASRFSSYNSPLHF. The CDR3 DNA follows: TGTGCCAGCCGTTTTAGCTCCTATAATTCACCCCTCCACTTT.

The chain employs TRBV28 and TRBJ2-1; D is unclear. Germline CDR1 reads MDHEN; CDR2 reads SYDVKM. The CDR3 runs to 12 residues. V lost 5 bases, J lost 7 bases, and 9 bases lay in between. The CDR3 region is CASSPGRNEQFF. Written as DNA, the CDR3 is TGTGCCAGCAGTCCCGGTCGGAATGAGCAGTTCTTC.

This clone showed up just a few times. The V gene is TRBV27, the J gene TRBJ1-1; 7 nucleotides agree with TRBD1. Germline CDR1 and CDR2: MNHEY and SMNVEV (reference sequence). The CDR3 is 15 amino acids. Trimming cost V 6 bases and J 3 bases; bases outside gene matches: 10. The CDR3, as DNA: TGTGCCAGCAGGCGGGAAGGGACAGCTTACACTGAAGCTTTCTTT. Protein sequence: CASRREGTAYTEAFF.

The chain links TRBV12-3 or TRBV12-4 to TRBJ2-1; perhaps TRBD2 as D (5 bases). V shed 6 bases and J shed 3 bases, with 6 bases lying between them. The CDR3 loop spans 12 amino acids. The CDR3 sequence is CASSRDYNEQFF. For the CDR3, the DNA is TGTGCCAGCAGCCGGGACTACAATGAGCAGTTCTTC.

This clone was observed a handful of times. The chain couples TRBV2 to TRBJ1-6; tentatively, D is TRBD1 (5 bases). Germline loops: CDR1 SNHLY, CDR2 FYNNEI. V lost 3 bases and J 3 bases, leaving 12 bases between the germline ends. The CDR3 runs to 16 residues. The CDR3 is CASSEGGISYNSPLHF. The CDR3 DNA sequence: TGTGCCAGCAGTGAGGGGGGTATTAGCTATAATTCACCCCTCCACTTT. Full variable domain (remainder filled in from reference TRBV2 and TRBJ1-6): EPEVTQTPSHQVTQMGQEVILRCVPISNHLYFYWYRQILGQKVEFLVSFYNNEISEKSEIFDDQFSVERPDGSNFTLKIRSTKLEDSAMYFCASSEGGISYNSPLHFGNGTRLTVT.

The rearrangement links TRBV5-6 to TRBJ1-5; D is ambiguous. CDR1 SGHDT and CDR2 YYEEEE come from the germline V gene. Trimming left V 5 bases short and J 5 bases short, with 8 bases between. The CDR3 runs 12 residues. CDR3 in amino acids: CASRRGDQPQHF. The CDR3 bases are TGTGCCAGCAGGCGCGGGGATCAGCCCCAGCATTTT. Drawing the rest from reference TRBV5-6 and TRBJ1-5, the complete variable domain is DAGVTQSPTHLIKTRGQQVTLRCSPKSGHDTVSWYQQALGQGPQFIFQYYEEEERQRGNFPDRFSGHQFPNYSSELNVNALLLGDSALYLCASRRGDQPQHFGDGTRLSIL.

CDR3 nucleotide sequence: TGTGCCAGCAGTTACGGCAGGGGGGCCTATGGCTACACCTTC. It translates to CASSYGRGAYGYTF. This sequence joins TRBV6-5 and TRBJ1-2; 7 bases map to TRBD1. Germline-derived CDR1 and CDR2 are MNHEY and SVGAGI. The CDR3 has 14 residues. J was trimmed by 4 bases and V by 2 bases; bases with no gene match: 4.

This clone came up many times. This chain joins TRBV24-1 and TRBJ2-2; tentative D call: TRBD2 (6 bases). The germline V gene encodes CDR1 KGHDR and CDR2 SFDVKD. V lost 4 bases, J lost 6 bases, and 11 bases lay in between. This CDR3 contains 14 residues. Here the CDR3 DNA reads TGTGCCACCAGTGAGACCGGGGGTGCCGGGGAGCTGTTTTTT. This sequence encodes CATSETGGAGELFF.

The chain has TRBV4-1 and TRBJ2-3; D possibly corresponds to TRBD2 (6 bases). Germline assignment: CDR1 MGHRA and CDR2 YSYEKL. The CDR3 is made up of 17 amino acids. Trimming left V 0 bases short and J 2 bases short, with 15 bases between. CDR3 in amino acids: CASSQDGAGSSTDTQYF. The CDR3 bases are TGCGCCAGCAGCCAAGATGGGGCGGGGTCCTCCACAGATACGCAGTATTTT.

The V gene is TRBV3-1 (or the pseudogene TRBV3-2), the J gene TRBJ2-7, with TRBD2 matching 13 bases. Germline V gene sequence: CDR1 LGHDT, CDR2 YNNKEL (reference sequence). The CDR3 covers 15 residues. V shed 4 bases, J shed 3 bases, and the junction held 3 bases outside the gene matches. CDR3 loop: CASSRGLAGVYEQYF. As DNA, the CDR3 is TGTGCCAGCAGCCGTGGACTAGCGGGGGTCTACGAGCAGTACTTC.

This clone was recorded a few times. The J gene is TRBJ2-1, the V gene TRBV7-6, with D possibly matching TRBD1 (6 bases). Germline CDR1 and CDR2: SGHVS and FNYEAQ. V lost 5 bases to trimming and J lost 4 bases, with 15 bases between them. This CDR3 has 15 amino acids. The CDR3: CASSNRQEPYNEQFF. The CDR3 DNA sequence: TGTGCCAGCAGCAACCGACAGGAACCATACAATGAGCAGTTCTTC.

The chain's CDR3 is CAWSESRDLFSYEQYF. CDR3 sequence (DNA): TGTGCCTGGAGTGAAAGTAGGGACTTATTCTCCTACGAGCAGTACTTC. The chain has TRBV30 and TRBJ2-7; tentatively, D is TRBD2 (6 bases). The CDR3 covers 16 residues. Trimming took off 1 base at V and 0 bases at J, with 16 bases between the two ends. In germline, CDR1 is GTSNPN, CDR2 SVGIG (reference sequence).